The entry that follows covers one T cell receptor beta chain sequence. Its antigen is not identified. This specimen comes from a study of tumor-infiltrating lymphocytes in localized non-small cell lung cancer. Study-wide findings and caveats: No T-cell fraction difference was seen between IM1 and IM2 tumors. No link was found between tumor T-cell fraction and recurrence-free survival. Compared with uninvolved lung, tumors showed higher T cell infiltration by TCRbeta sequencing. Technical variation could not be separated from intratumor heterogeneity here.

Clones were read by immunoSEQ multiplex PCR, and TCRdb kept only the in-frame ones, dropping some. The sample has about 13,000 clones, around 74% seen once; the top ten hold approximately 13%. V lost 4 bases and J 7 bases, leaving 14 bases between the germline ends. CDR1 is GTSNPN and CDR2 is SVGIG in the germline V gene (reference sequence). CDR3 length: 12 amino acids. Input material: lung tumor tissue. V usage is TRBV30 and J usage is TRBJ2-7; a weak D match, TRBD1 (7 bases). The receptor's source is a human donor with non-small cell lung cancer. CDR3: CAWNKGAGEQYF. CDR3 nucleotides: TGTGCCTGGAATAAGGGGGCGGGGGAGCAGTACTTC.